This TCR beta chain was identified in a study of blood T cell repertoires in COVID-19. The overall study: There were acute and convalescent COVID-19 samples, and they came from the United States, Italy and Spain.

Profiling relied on immunoSEQ multiplex PCR, and the TCRdb table lists in-frame clones only, not all of them. The sample includes about 83,000 clones, about 83% seen only once; the top ten take approximately 8%. The CDR3 has 14 amino acids. CDR1 is SGHTA and CDR2 is FQGNSA in the germline V gene. The trim removed 4 bases at V and 4 bases at J, leaving 4 bases unmatched. J is TRBJ1-2 and V is TRBV7-2, with TRBD1 matching 9 bases. The sequence came from a man aged 50-60 years with active COVID-19. Specimen: peripheral blood. The CDR3 bases are TGTGCCAGCAGCTCCAGACAGGGGGGCTATGGCTACACCTTC. Its protein product is CASSSRQGGYGYTF.